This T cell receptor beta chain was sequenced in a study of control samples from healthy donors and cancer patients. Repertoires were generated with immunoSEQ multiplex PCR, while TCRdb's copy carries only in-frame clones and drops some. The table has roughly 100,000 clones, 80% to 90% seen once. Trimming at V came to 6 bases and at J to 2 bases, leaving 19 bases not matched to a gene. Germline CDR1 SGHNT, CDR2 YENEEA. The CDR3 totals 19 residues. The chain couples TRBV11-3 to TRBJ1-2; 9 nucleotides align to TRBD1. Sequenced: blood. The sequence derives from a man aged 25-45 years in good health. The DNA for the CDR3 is TGTGCCAGCAGTACCCGGGACAGGGAACCTTTACACCGCAACTATGGCTACACCTTC. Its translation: CASSTRDREPLHRNYGYTF.